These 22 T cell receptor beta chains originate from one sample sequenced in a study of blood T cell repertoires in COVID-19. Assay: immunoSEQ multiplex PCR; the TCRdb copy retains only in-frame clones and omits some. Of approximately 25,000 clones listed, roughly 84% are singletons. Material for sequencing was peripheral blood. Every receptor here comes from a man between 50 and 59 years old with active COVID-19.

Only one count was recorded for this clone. DNA of the CDR3: TGTGCCAGCAGCGCCCGGTTTACAGCTAGCACAGATACGCAGTATTTT. This codes for CASSARFTASTDTQYF. The chain carries TRBV11-2 and TRBJ2-3; unclear D gene. Germline V CDR1 and CDR2: SGHAT, FQNNGV. The CDR3 has 16 residues. Trimming took off 5 bases at V and 0 bases at J, with 15 bases between the two ends.

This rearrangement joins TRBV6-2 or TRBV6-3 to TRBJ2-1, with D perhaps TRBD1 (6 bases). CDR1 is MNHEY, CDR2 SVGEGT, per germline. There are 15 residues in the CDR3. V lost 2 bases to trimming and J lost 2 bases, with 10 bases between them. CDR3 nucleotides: TGTGCCAGCAGTTACGCAAGGACAGCCTACAATGAGCAGTTCTTC. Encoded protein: CASSYARTAYNEQFF.

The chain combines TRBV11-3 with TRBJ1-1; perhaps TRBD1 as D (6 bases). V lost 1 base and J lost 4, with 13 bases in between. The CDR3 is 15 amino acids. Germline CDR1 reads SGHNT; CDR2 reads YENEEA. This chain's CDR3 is CASSLGASGVTEAFF. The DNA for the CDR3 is TGTGCCAGCAGCTTAGGGGCTTCAGGGGTCACTGAAGCTTTCTTT.

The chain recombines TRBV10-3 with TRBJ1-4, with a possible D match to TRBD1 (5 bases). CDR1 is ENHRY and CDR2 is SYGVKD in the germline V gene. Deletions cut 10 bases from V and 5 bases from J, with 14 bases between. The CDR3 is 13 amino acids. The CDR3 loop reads CATGWGGNEKLFF. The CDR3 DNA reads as TGTGCCACGGGTTGGGGGGGAAATGAAAAACTGTTTTTT.

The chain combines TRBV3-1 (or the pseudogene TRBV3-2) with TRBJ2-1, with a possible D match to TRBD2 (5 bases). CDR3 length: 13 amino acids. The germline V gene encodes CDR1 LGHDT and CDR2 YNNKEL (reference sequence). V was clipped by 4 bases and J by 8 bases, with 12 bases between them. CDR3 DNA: TGTGCCAGCAGCCCAAGGAGGACTTATGAGCAGTTCTTC. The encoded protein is CASSPRRTYEQFF.

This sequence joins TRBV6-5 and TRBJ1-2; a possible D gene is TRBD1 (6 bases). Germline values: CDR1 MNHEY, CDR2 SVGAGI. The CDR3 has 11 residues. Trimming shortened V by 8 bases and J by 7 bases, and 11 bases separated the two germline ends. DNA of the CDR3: TGTGCCAGCCCTACAGGGTTTGGCTACACCTTC. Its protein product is CASPTGFGYTF.

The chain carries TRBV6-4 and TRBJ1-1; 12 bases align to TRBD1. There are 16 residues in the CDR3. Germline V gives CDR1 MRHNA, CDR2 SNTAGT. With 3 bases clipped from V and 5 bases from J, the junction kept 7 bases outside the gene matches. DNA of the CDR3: TGTGCCAGCAGTGAAGGGACAGGGGGCATGAGGACTGAAGCTTTCTTT. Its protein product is CASSEGTGGMRTEAFF.

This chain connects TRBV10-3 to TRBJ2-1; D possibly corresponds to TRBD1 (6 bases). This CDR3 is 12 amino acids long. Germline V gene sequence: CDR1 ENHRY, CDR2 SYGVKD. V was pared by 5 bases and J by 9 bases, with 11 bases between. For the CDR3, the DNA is TGTGCCATCAGTTTACAGGGAAGTGAGCAGTTCTTC. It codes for CAISLQGSEQFF.

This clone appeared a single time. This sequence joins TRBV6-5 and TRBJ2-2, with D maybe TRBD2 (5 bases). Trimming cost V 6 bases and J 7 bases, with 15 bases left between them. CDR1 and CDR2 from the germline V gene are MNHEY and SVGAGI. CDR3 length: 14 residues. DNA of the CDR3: TGTGCCAGCAGGAAAACTAGGGAAGGCGGGGAGCTGTTTTTT. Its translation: CASRKTREGGELFF.

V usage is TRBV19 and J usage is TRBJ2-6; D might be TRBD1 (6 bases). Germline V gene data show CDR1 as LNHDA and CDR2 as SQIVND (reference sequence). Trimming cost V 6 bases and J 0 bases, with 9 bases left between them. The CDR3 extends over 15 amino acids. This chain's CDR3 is CASSEGGSGANVLTF. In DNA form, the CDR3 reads TGTGCCAGTAGCGAAGGGGGCTCTGGGGCCAACGTCCTGACTTTC.

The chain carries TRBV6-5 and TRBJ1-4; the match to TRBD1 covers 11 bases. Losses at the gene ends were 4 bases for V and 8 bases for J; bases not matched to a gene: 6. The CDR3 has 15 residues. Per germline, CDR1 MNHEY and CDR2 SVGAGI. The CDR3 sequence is CASSSTGTGGEKLFF. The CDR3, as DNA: TGTGCCAGCAGTTCCACCGGGACAGGGGGAGAAAAACTGTTTTTT.

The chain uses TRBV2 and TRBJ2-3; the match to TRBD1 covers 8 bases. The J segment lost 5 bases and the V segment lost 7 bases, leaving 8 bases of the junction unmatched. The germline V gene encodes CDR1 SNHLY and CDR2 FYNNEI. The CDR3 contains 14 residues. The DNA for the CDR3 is TGTGCCAGCACTCGGGACAGGACAGGAGATACGCAGTATTTT. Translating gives CASTRDRTGDTQYF.

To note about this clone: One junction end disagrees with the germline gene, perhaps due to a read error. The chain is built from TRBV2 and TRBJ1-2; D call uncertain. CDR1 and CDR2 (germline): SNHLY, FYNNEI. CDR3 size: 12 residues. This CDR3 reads CASREDRDGYTF. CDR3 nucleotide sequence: TGTGCCAGCAGGGAAGACCGGGATGGCTACACCTTC.

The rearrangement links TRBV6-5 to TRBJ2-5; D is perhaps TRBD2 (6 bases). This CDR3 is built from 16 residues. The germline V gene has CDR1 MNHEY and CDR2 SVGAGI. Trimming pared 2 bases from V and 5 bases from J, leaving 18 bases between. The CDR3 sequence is CASSYGREREWETQYF. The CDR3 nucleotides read TGTGCCAGCAGTTACGGCCGGGAGAGGGAATGGGAGACCCAGTACTTC.

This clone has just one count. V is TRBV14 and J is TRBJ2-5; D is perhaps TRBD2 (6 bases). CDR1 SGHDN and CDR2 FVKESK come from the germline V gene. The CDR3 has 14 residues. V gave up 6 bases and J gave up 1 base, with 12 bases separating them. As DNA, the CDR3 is TGTGCCAGCAGGCCGCGGGGCTCCCAAGAGACCCAGTACTTC. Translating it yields CASRPRGSQETQYF.

The CDR3 reads CASSQEGTSDNEQFF. The CDR3 region has the DNA TGCGCCAGCAGCCAAGAAGGGACTAGTGACAATGAGCAGTTCTTC. The chain employs TRBV4-3 and TRBJ2-1, with TRBD2 matching 8 bases. After removal of 0 bases from V and 5 bases from J, the junction contained 3 bases not matched to a gene. The V gene's germline CDR1 is LGHNA and CDR2 YSLEER. The CDR3 has 15 amino acids.

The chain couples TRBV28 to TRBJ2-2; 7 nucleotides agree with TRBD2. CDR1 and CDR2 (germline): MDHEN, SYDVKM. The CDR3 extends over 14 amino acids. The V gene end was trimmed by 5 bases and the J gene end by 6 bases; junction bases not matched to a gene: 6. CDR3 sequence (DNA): TGTGCCAGCAGTCGACGGGGGGATTCCGGGGAGCTGTTTTTT. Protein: CASSRRGDSGELFF.

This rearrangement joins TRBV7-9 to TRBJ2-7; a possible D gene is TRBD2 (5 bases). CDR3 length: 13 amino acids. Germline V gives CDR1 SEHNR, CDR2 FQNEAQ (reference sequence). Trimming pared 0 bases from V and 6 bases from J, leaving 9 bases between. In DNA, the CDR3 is TGTGCCAGCAGCTTAGCGGGAGAACGCGAGCAGTACGTC. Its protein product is CASSLAGEREQYV.

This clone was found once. CDR3 residues: CASSTGLAGYQETQYF. As DNA, the CDR3 is TGTGCCAGCAGCACTGGACTAGCGGGGTACCAAGAGACCCAGTACTTC. V gene TRBV5-8 combines with J gene TRBJ2-5, with 12 bases identical to TRBD2. Unmatched junction bases numbered 4, after V lost 4 bases and J lost 0 bases. The CDR3 totals 16 residues. CDR1 is SGHTS, CDR2 YDEGEE, per germline.

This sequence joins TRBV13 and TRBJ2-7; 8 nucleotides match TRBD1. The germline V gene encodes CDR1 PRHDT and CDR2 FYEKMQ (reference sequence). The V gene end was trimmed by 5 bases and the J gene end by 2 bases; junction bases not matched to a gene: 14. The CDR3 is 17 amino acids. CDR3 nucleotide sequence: TGTGCCAGCAGCCCTCCCACAGGGGGGATTTTGACCTACGAGCAGTACTTC. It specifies CASSPPTGGILTYEQYF.

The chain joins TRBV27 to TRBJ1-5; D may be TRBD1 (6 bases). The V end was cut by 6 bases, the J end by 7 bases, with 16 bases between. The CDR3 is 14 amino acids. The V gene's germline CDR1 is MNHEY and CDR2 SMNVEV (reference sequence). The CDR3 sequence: CASSFRGGGQPQHF. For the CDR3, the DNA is TGTGCCAGCAGCTTTAGGGGGGGCGGGCAGCCCCAGCATTTT.

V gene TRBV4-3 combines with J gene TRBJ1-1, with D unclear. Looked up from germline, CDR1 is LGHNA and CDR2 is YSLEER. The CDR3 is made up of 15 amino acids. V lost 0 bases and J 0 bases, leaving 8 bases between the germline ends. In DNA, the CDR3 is TGCGCCAGCAGCCAAGATAGCGGGGTGAACACTGAAGCTTTCTTT. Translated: CASSQDSGVNTEAFF.